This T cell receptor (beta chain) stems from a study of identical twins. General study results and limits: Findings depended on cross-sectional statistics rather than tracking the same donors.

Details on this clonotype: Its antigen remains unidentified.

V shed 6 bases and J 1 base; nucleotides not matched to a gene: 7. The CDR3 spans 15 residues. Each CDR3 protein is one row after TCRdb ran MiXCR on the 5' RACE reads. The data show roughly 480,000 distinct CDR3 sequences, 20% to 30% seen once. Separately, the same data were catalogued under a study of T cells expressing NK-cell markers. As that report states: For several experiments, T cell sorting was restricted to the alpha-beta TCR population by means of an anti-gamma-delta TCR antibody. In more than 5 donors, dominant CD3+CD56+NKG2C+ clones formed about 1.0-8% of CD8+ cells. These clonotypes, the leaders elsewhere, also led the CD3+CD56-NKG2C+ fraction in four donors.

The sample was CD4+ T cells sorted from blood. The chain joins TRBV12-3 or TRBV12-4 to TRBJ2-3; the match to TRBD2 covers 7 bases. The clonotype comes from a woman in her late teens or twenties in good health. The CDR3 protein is CASRLVAGRTDTQYF. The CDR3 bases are TGTGCCAGCAGGCTAGTAGCGGGTCGCACAGATACGCAGTATTTT.